This is a list of T cell receptor beta chains from one sample in a study of T cells after posttransplantation cyclophosphamide. Libraries were prepared by immunoSEQ multiplex PCR; TCRdb keeps only in-frame clonotypes and omits some of them. This repertoire shows tens of thousands of clones, over 85% found once; its top ten account for roughly 3%. The source material was PBMCs. All receptors derive from a woman in her twenties or thirties in good health and a related stem cell transplant donor. The CDR3 runs from the conserved cysteine through the conserved F or W. The order of the fields is V gene, clone size, D gene, J gene, CDR3 protein, CDR3 DNA. The D gene is left open where the match is weak. The size of a clone is reported for some rows only, either as once, few or many, or as a class for expanded clones.

v_call: TRBV10-3; clone_size: NA; d_call: TRBD1; j_call: TRBJ1-1; cdr3_aa: CAISESRGTGGMNTEAFF; cdr3_nt: TGTGCCATCAGTGAGTCGAGGGGGACAGGGGGCATGAACACTGAAGCTTTCTTT
v_call: TRBV7-2; clone_size: NA; d_call: NA; j_call: TRBJ2-7; cdr3_aa: CASSFGRHYEQYF; cdr3_nt: TGTGCCAGCAGCTTTGGCCGGCATTACGAGCAGTACTTC
v_call: TRBV5-1; clone_size: NA; d_call: NA; j_call: TRBJ1-2; cdr3_aa: CASNSQPGTNYGYTF; cdr3_nt: TGCGCCAGCAACTCTCAACCGGGAACAAACTATGGCTACACCTTC
v_call: TRBV7-2; clone_size: NA; d_call: TRBD1; j_call: TRBJ1-1; cdr3_aa: CASSPRGMSTEAFF; cdr3_nt: TGTGCCAGCAGCCCCAGGGGGATGAGCACTGAAGCTTTCTTT
v_call: TRBV19; clone_size: NA; d_call: NA; j_call: TRBJ2-1; cdr3_aa: CASSMLRRGPSSYNEQFF; cdr3_nt: TGTGCCAGTAGTATGCTGCGGCGGGGGCCGAGCTCCTACAATGAGCAGTTCTTC
v_call: TRBV6-5; clone_size: NA; d_call: NA; j_call: TRBJ1-2; cdr3_aa: CASSSIGGDYGYTF; cdr3_nt: TGTGCCAGCAGTTCCATTGGGGGGGACTATGGCTACACCTTC
v_call: TRBV18; clone_size: NA; d_call: NA; j_call: TRBJ1-1; cdr3_aa: CASSPPMGGMNTEAFF; cdr3_nt: TGTGCCAGCTCACCACCGATGGGAGGGATGAACACTGAAGCTTTCTTT
v_call: TRBV19; clone_size: NA; d_call: TRBD1; j_call: TRBJ1-1; cdr3_aa: CASSLQGPLNTEAFF; cdr3_nt: TGTGCCAGTAGTCTACAGGGGCCCCTGAACACTGAAGCTTTCTTT
v_call: TRBV5-6; clone_size: once; d_call: NA; j_call: TRBJ2-5; cdr3_aa: CASSFRLGAGYQETQYF; cdr3_nt: TGTGCCAGCAGCTTTAGGTTGGGGGCTGGGTACCAAGAGACCCAGTACTTC
v_call: TRBV27; clone_size: NA; d_call: TRBD2; j_call: TRBJ2-7; cdr3_aa: CASTAGGPNGYEQYF; cdr3_nt: TGTGCCAGCACGGCGGGGGGACCAAACGGCTACGAGCAGTACTTC
v_call: TRBV11-2; clone_size: NA; d_call: NA; j_call: TRBJ1-2; cdr3_aa: CASAVPGAGYGYTF; cdr3_nt: TGTGCCAGCGCCGTACCTGGGGCGGGGTATGGCTACACCTTC
v_call: TRBV5-8; clone_size: NA; d_call: NA; j_call: TRBJ1-3; cdr3_aa: CASSPRTVSGNTIYF; cdr3_nt: TGTGCCAGCAGCCCCCGGACAGTCTCTGGAAACACCATATATTTT
v_call: TRBV28; clone_size: NA; d_call: TRBD1; j_call: TRBJ1-5; cdr3_aa: CASTSGGSNQPQHF; cdr3_nt: TGTGCCAGCACCTCAGGGGGCAGCAATCAGCCCCAGCATTTT
v_call: TRBV7-9; clone_size: NA; d_call: NA; j_call: TRBJ2-3; cdr3_aa: CASSLGFTDTQYF; cdr3_nt: TGTGCCAGCAGCTTAGGATTCACAGATACGCAGTATTTT
v_call: TRBV19; clone_size: NA; d_call: NA; j_call: TRBJ1-3; cdr3_aa: CASRFLGRDTIYF; cdr3_nt: TGTGCCAGTAGATTTCTTGGGCGGGACACCATATATTTT
v_call: TRBV11-2; clone_size: NA; d_call: NA; j_call: TRBJ1-4; cdr3_aa: CASSLSRARRSEKLFF; cdr3_nt: TGTGCCAGCAGCTTATCCCGTGCGAGGAGATCCGAAAAACTGTTTTTT
v_call: TRBV6-6; clone_size: NA; d_call: NA; j_call: TRBJ2-7; cdr3_aa: CASSYGHRAGTYEQYF; cdr3_nt: TGTGCCAGCAGTTACGGCCACAGGGCAGGAACCTACGAGCAGTACTTC
v_call: TRBV7-9; clone_size: NA; d_call: NA; j_call: TRBJ2-5; cdr3_aa: CASSLLGTGETQYF; cdr3_nt: TGTGCCAGCAGCCTACTGGGGACGGGAGAGACCCAGTACTTC
v_call: TRBV5-1; clone_size: NA; d_call: TRBD1; j_call: TRBJ1-3; cdr3_aa: CASSPGQAFGNTIYF; cdr3_nt: TGCGCCAGCAGCCCCGGACAGGCCTTCGGAAACACCATATATTTT
v_call: TRBV11-2; clone_size: NA; d_call: NA; j_call: TRBJ1-1; cdr3_aa: CASSLGRAGKAFF; cdr3_nt: TGTGCCAGCAGCCTAGGGCGGGCAGGGAAAGCTTTCTTT
v_call: TRBV5-4; clone_size: NA; d_call: TRBD1; j_call: TRBJ1-3; cdr3_aa: CASSTTGGSGNTIYF; cdr3_nt: TGTGCCAGCAGCACTACAGGGGGGTCTGGAAACACCATATATTTT
v_call: TRBV5-4; clone_size: NA; d_call: NA; j_call: TRBJ1-3; cdr3_aa: CASNPGHSGNTIYF; cdr3_nt: TGTGCCAGCAACCCGGGACACTCTGGAAACACCATATATTTT
v_call: TRBV10-3; clone_size: NA; d_call: TRBD2; j_call: TRBJ2-1; cdr3_aa: CAISETHGPLAGSNEQFF; cdr3_nt: TGTGCCATCAGTGAGACTCACGGACCGCTAGCGGGGAGCAATGAGCAGTTCTTC
v_call: TRBV19; clone_size: NA; d_call: NA; j_call: TRBJ2-6; cdr3_aa: CASSLQWGSRSGANVLTF; cdr3_nt: TGTGCCAGTAGTCTTCAGTGGGGGTCCCGCTCTGGGGCCAACGTCCTGACTTTC
v_call: TRBV19; clone_size: NA; d_call: NA; j_call: TRBJ1-1; cdr3_aa: CASSIVSGANTEAFF; cdr3_nt: TGTGCCAGTAGTATAGTGTCAGGGGCGAACACTGAAGCTTTCTTT
v_call: TRBV18; clone_size: NA; d_call: NA; j_call: TRBJ1-2; cdr3_aa: CASRTDIYGYTF; cdr3_nt: TGTGCCAGCCGGACGGACATCTATGGCTACACCTTC
v_call: TRBV15; clone_size: few; d_call: TRBD1; j_call: TRBJ2-5; cdr3_aa: CATGEQGAPGETQYF; cdr3_nt: TGTGCCACTGGGGAACAGGGGGCGCCGGGAGAGACCCAGTACTTC
v_call: TRBV19; clone_size: NA; d_call: TRBD2; j_call: TRBJ2-7; cdr3_aa: CASTANQNSGGRRQQYF; cdr3_nt: TGTGCCAGTACCGCTAACCAGAATAGCGGGGGCCGCCGGCAGCAGTACTTC
v_call: TRBV5-5; clone_size: NA; d_call: TRBD1; j_call: TRBJ1-3; cdr3_aa: CASSRTGVGNTIYF; cdr3_nt: TGTGCCAGCAGCCGGACAGGGGTTGGAAACACCATATATTTT
v_call: TRBV28; clone_size: NA; d_call: NA; j_call: TRBJ1-4; cdr3_aa: CASSPSGGPGEKLFF; cdr3_nt: TGTGCCAGCAGTCCCTCCGGGGGGCCTGGTGAAAAACTGTTTTTT
v_call: TRBV4-3; clone_size: NA; d_call: NA; j_call: TRBJ1-2; cdr3_aa: CASSQDLGGRRGYTF; cdr3_nt: TGCGCCAGCAGCCAAGATCTAGGGGGGCGTCGTGGCTACACCTTC
v_call: TRBV5-6; clone_size: NA; d_call: NA; j_call: TRBJ1-6; cdr3_aa: CASRLRGANSPLHF; cdr3_nt: TGTGCCAGCAGACTGAGGGGCGCTAATTCACCCCTCCACTTT
v_call: TRBV30; clone_size: once; d_call: TRBD1; j_call: TRBJ1-1; cdr3_aa: CAWRQGRTEAFF; cdr3_nt: TGTGCCTGGAGACAGGGGAGGACTGAAGCTTTCTTT
v_call: TRBV9; clone_size: NA; d_call: TRBD1; j_call: TRBJ1-5; cdr3_aa: CASSVGTGNQPQHF; cdr3_nt: TGTGCCAGCAGCGTGGGGACAGGTAATCAGCCCCAGCATTTT
v_call: TRBV18; clone_size: NA; d_call: TRBD1; j_call: TRBJ2-7; cdr3_aa: CASSQIGTGWYEQYF; cdr3_nt: TGTGCCAGCTCTCAAATCGGGACAGGGTGGTACGAGCAGTACTTC
v_call: TRBV7-2; clone_size: NA; d_call: TRBD2; j_call: TRBJ2-5; cdr3_aa: CASSGRGGWETQYF; cdr3_nt: TGTGCCAGCAGCGGACGGGGAGGGTGGGAGACCCAGTACTTC
v_call: TRBV19; clone_size: NA; d_call: NA; j_call: TRBJ2-3; cdr3_aa: CASSIQQSTDTQYF; cdr3_nt: TGTGCCAGTAGTATTCAACAGAGTACAGATACGCAGTATTTT
v_call: TRBV7-9; clone_size: NA; d_call: NA; j_call: TRBJ2-2; cdr3_aa: CASSLVGAPDTGELFF; cdr3_nt: TGTGCCAGCAGCTTAGTGGGGGCGCCGGACACCGGGGAGCTGTTTTTT
v_call: TRBV10-3; clone_size: NA; d_call: NA; j_call: TRBJ1-1; cdr3_aa: CAIRPGTLENTEAFF; cdr3_nt: TGTGCCATCAGACCCGGGACATTGGAGAACACTGAAGCTTTCTTT
v_call: TRBV29-1; clone_size: NA; d_call: TRBD1; j_call: TRBJ1-4; cdr3_aa: CSVKAQGDGYEKLFF; cdr3_nt: TGCAGCGTGAAGGCCCAGGGGGACGGGTATGAAAAACTGTTTTTT
v_call: TRBV7-2; clone_size: NA; d_call: TRBD1; j_call: TRBJ2-7; cdr3_aa: CASSAGGGLSEQYF; cdr3_nt: TGTGCCAGCAGTGCAGGGGGCGGGTTGAGCGAGCAGTACTTC
v_call: TRBV7-2; clone_size: NA; d_call: NA; j_call: TRBJ1-5; cdr3_aa: CASSFRDQPQHF; cdr3_nt: TGTGCCAGCAGCTTTCGGGATCAGCCCCAGCATTTT
v_call: TRBV11-3; clone_size: NA; d_call: TRBD2; j_call: TRBJ2-3; cdr3_aa: CASSFGGGASDTQYF; cdr3_nt: TGTGCCAGCAGCTTCGGCGGGGGGGCCTCAGATACGCAGTATTTT
v_call: TRBV19; clone_size: NA; d_call: TRBD1; j_call: TRBJ1-4; cdr3_aa: CASSSRQGRGEKLFF; cdr3_nt: TGTGCCAGTAGTAGCCGACAGGGTAGAGGAGAAAAACTGTTTTTT
v_call: TRBV4-3; clone_size: NA; d_call: NA; j_call: TRBJ2-2; cdr3_aa: CASSQEVSGGPGELFF; cdr3_nt: TGCGCCAGCAGCCAAGAAGTATCGGGGGGCCCCGGGGAGCTGTTTTTT
v_call: TRBV5-4; clone_size: NA; d_call: TRBD1; j_call: TRBJ2-7; cdr3_aa: CASSMAGGEQYF; cdr3_nt: TGTGCCAGCAGTATGGCAGGGGGCGAGCAGTACTTC
v_call: TRBV9; clone_size: once; d_call: NA; j_call: TRBJ2-5; cdr3_aa: CASSVETGSQETQYF; cdr3_nt: TGTGCCAGCAGCGTAGAGACCGGGAGTCAAGAGACCCAGTACTTC
v_call: TRBV29-1; clone_size: NA; d_call: NA; j_call: TRBJ1-1; cdr3_aa: CSVAVGLQGAFF; cdr3_nt: TGCAGCGTTGCCGTCGGGCTTCAGGGCGCTTTCTTT
v_call: TRBV6-1; clone_size: NA; d_call: NA; j_call: TRBJ2-7; cdr3_aa: CASSSGTLPYEQYF; cdr3_nt: TGTGCCAGCAGCTCCGGGACGCTACCCTACGAGCAGTACTTC
v_call: TRBV18; clone_size: NA; d_call: TRBD2; j_call: TRBJ2-1; cdr3_aa: CASSPPRAPRTSGDNEQFF; cdr3_nt: TGTGCCAGCTCACCACCGAGGGCCCCAAGGACTAGCGGGGACAATGAGCAGTTCTTC
v_call: TRBV4-2; clone_size: NA; d_call: NA; j_call: TRBJ2-2; cdr3_aa: CASSQEQIRRNTGELFF; cdr3_nt: TGTGCCAGCAGCCAAGAGCAAATTCGCCGAAACACCGGGGAGCTGTTTTTT
v_call: TRBV7-2; clone_size: NA; d_call: NA; j_call: TRBJ2-1; cdr3_aa: CAGGRRRSSYNEQFF; cdr3_nt: TGTGCCGGGGGGCGGCGGAGGAGCTCCTACAATGAGCAGTTCTTC
v_call: TRBV7-7; clone_size: NA; d_call: NA; j_call: TRBJ1-6; cdr3_aa: CASCGGQGGSYNSPLHF; cdr3_nt: TGTGCCAGCTGTGGGGGGCAGGGAGGGTCCTATAATTCACCCCTCCACTTT
v_call: TRBV19; clone_size: NA; d_call: NA; j_call: TRBJ1-1; cdr3_aa: CASSTLGTPRWSTEAFF; cdr3_nt: TGTGCCAGTAGTACCCTCGGGACACCGAGATGGAGCACTGAAGCTTTCTTT
v_call: TRBV5-1; clone_size: NA; d_call: NA; j_call: TRBJ1-2; cdr3_aa: CASSLVPADHGYTF; cdr3_nt: TGCGCCAGCAGCTTGGTGCCCGCGGACCATGGCTACACCTTC
v_call: TRBV7-6; clone_size: NA; d_call: NA; j_call: TRBJ2-7; cdr3_aa: CASSLAEEENEQYF; cdr3_nt: TGTGCCAGCAGCTTGGCAGAAGAAGAGAACGAGCAGTACTTC
v_call: TRBV9; clone_size: NA; d_call: TRBD1; j_call: TRBJ2-1; cdr3_aa: CASSVADGDRGHSEQFF; cdr3_nt: TGTGCCAGCAGCGTGGCCGACGGGGACAGGGGGCATAGTGAGCAGTTCTTC
v_call: TRBV19; clone_size: NA; d_call: TRBD1; j_call: TRBJ1-1; cdr3_aa: CASASRGVNTEAFF; cdr3_nt: TGTGCCAGCGCTTCCAGGGGGGTAAACACTGAAGCTTTCTTT
v_call: TRBV2; clone_size: few; d_call: NA; j_call: TRBJ1-2; cdr3_aa: CASPMGPYGYTF; cdr3_nt: TGTGCCAGCCCCATGGGCCCCTATGGCTACACCTTC
v_call: TRBV18; clone_size: few; d_call: TRBD1; j_call: TRBJ1-1; cdr3_aa: CASRTGANTEAFF; cdr3_nt: TGTGCCAGCCGGACAGGGGCGAACACTGAAGCTTTCTTT